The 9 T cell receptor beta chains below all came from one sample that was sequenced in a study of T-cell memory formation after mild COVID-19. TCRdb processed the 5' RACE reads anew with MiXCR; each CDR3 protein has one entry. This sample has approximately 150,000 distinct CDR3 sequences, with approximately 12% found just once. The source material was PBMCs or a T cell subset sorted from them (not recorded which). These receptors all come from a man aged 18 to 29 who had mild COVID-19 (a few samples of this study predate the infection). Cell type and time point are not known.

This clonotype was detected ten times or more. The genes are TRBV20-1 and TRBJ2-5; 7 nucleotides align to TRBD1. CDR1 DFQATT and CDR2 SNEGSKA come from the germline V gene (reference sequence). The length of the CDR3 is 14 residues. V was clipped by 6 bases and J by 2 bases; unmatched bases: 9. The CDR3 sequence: CSASNSGQQETQYF. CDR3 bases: TGCAGTGCCTCAAATTCGGGACAGCAAGAGACCCAGTACTTC.

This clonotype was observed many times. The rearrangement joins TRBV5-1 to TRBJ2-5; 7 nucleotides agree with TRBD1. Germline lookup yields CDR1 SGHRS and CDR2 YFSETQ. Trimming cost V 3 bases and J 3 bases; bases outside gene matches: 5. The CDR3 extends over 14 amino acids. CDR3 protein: CASSSGQLKETQYF. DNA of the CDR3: TGCGCCAGCAGCTCGGGACAGCTCAAAGAGACCCAGTACTTC.

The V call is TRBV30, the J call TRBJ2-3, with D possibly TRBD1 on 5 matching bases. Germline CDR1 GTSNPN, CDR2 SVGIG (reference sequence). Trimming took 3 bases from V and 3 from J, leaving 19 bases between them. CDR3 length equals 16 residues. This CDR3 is CAWRTVLGSRTDTQYF. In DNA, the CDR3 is TGTGCCTGGAGGACAGTCCTAGGCTCACGAACAGATACGCAGTATTTT.

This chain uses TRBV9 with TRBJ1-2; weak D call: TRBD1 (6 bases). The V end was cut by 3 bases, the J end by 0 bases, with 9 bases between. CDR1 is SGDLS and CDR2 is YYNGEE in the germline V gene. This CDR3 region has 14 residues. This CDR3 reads CASSGGGPNYGYTF. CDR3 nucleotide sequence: TGTGCCAGCAGCGGTGGGGGCCCTAACTATGGCTACACCTTC. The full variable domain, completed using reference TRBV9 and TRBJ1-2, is DSGVTQTPKHLITATGQRVTLRCSPRSGDLSVYWYQQSLDQGLQFLIQYYNGEERAKGNILERFSAQQFPDLHSELNLSSLELGDSALYFCASSGGGPNYGYTFGSGTRLTVV.

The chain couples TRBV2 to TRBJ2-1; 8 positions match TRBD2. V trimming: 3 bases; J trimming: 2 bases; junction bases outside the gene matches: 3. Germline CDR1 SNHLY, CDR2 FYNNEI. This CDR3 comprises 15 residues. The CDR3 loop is CASSETGGTYNEQFF. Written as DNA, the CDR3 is TGTGCCAGCAGTGAGACGGGGGGGACCTACAATGAGCAGTTCTTC. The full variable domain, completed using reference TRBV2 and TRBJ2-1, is EPEVTQTPSHQVTQMGQEVILRCVPISNHLYFYWYRQILGQKVEFLVSFYNNEISEKSEIFDDQFSVERPDGSNFTLKIRSTKLEDSAMYFCASSETGGTYNEQFFGPGTRLTVL.

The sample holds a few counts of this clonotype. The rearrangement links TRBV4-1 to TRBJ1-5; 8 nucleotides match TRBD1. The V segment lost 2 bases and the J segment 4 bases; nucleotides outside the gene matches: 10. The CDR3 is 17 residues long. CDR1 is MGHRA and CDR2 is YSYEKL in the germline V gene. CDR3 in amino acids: CASSQRSGGDPNQPQHF. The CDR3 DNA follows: TGCGCCAGCAGCCAAAGGTCAGGGGGCGACCCGAATCAGCCCCAGCATTTT.

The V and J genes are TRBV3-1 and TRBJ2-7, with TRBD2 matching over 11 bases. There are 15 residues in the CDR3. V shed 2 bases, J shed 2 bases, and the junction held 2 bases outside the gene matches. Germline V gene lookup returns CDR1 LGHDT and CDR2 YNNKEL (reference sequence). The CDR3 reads CASSQNSGGAYEQYF. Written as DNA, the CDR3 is TGTGCCAGCAGCCAAAATAGCGGGGGGGCCTACGAGCAGTACTTC.

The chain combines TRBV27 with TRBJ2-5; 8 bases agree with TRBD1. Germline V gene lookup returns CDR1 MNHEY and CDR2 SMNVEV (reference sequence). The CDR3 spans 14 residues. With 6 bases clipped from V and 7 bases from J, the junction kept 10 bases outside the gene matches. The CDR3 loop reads CASSLGQGRRTQYF. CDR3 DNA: TGTGCCAGCAGCCTCGGACAGGGACGGCGGACCCAGTACTTC.

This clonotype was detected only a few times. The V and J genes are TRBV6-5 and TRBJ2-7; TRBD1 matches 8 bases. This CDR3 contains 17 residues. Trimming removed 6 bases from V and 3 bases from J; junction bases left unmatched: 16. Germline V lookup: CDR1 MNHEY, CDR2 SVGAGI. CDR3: CASRLKAFGQGFYEQYF. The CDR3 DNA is TGTGCCAGCAGACTCAAAGCCTTTGGACAGGGTTTCTACGAGCAGTACTTC.